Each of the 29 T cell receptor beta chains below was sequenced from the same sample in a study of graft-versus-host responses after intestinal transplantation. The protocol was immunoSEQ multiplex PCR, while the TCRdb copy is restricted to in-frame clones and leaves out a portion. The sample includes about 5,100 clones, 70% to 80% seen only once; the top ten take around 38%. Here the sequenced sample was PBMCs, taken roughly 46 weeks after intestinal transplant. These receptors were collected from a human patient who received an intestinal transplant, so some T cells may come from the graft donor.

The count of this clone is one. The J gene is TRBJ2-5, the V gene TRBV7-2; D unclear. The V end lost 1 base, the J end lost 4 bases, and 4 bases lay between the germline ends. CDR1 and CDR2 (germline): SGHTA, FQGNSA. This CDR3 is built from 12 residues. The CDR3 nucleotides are TGTGCCAGCAGCTTAGTGGGAGAGACCCAGTACTTC. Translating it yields CASSLVGETQYF.

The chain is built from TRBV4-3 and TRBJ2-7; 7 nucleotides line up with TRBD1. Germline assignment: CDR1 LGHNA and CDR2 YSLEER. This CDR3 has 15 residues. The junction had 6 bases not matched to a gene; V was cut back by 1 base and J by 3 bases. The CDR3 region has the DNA TGCGCCAGCAGCCAAGTGTCAGGGGGTCTCTACGAGCAGTACTTC. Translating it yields CASSQVSGGLYEQYF.

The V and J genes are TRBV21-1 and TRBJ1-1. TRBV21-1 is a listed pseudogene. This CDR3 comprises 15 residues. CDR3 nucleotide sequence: TGTGCCAGCAGCAAAGAGGGAGGATGGAACACTGAAGCTTTCTTT. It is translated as CASSKEGGWNTEAFF.

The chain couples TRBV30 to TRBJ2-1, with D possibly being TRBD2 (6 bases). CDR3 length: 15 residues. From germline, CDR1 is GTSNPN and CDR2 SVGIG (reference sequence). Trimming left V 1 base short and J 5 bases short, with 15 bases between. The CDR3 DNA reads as TGTGCCTGGAGTGGGCCAAGGGAGGACAACAATGAGCAGTTCTTC. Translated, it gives CAWSGPREDNNEQFF.

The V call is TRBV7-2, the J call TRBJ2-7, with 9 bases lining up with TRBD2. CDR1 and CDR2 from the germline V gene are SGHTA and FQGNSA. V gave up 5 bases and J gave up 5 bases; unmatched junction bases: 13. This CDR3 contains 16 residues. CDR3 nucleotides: TGTGCCAGCAGCCCAGTAGTGGGGGGACTAGCCCACGAGCAGTACTTC. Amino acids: CASSPVVGGLAHEQYF.

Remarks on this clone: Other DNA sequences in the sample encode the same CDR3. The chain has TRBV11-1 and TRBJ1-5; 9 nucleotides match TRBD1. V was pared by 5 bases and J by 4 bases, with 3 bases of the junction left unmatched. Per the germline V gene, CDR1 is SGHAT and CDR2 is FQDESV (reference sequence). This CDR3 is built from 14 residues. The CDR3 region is CASSLGTGNQPQHF. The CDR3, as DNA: TGTGCCAGCAGCCTTGGGACAGGGAATCAGCCCCAGCATTTT.

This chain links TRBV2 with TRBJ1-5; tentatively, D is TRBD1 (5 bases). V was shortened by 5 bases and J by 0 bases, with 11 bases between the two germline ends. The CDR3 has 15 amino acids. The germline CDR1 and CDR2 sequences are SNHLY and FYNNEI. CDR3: CASSSTDYSNQPQHF. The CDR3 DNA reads TGTGCCAGCAGTTCGACAGACTATAGCAATCAGCCCCAGCATTTT.

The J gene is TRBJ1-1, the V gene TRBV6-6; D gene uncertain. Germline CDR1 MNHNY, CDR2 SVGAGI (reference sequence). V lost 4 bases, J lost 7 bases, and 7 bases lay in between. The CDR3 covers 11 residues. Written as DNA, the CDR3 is TGTGCCAGCAGTTCCGCATATGAAGCTTTCTTT. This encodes CASSSAYEAFF.

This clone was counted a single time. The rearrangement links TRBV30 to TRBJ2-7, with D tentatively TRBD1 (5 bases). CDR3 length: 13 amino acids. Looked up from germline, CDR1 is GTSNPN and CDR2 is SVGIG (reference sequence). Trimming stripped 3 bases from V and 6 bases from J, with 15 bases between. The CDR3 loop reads CAWRGPAPSEQYF. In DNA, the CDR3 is TGTGCCTGGAGGGGGCCAGCACCAAGCGAGCAGTACTTC.

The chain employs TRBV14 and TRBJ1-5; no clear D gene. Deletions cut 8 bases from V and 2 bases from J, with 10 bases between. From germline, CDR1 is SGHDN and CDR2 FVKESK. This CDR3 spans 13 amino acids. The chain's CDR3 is CASPPPCNQPQHF. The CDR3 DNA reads TGTGCCAGCCCTCCACCCTGCAATCAGCCCCAGCATTTT.

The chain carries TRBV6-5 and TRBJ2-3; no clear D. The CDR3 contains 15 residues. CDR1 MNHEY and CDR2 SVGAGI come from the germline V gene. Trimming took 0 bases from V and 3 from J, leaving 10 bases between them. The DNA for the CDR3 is TGTGCCAGCAGTTACTCGAGGTACCTGACAGATACGCAGTATTTT. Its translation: CASSYSRYLTDTQYF.

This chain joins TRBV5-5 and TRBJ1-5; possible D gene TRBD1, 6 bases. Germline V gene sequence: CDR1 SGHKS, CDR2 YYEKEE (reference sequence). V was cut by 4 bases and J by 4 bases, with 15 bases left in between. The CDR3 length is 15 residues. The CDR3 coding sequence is TGTGCCAGCAGCGTGGTGGGACACAGTAATCAGCCCCAGCATTTT. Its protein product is CASSVVGHSNQPQHF.

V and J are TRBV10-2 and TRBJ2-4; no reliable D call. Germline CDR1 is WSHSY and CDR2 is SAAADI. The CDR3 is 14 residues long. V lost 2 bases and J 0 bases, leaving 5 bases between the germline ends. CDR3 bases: TGCGCCAGCAGTGAGAGGTTAGCCAAAAACATTCAGTACTTC. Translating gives CASSERLAKNIQYF.

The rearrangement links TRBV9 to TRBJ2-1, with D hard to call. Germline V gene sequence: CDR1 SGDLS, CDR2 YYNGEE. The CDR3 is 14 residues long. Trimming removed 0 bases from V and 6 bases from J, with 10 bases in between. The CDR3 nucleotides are TGTGCCAGCAGCGTAGCTTGGTCTTCCAATGAGCAGTTCTTC. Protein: CASSVAWSSNEQFF.

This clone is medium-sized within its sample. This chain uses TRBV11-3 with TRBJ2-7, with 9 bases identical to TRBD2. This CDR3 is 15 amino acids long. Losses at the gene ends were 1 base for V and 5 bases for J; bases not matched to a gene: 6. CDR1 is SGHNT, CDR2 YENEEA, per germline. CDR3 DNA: TGTGCCAGCAGCTTAGGGATAGCGGGGGACGACGAGCAGTACTTC. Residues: CASSLGIAGDDEQYF.

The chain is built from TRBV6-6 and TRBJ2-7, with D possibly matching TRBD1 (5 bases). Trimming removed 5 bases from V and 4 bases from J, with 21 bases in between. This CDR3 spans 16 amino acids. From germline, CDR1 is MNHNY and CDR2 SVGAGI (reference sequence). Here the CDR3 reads CASSPIRAALPYEQYF. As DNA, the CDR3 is TGTGCCAGCAGTCCGATCAGGGCGGCGCTACCTTACGAGCAGTACTTC.

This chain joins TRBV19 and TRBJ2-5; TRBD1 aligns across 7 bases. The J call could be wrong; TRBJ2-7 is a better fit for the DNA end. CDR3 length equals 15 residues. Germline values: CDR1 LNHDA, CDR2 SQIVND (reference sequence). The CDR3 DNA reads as TGTGCCAGTAGTGGCGGACAGGCTTACTCCTACGAGCAGTACTTC. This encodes CASSGGQAYSYEQYF.

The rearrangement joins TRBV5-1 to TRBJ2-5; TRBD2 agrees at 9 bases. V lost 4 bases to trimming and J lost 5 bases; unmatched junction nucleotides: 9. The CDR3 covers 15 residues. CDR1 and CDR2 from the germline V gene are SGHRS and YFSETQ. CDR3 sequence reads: CASSAGTSLGETQYF. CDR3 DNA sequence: TGCGCCAGCAGCGCCGGGACTAGCTTAGGGGAGACCCAGTACTTC.

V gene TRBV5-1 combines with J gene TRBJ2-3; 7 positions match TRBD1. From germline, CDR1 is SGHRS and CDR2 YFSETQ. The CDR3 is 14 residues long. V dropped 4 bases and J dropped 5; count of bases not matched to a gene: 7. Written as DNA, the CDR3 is TGCGCCAGCAGCCCGGGACAGCTGGGAGATACGCAGTATTTT. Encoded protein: CASSPGQLGDTQYF.

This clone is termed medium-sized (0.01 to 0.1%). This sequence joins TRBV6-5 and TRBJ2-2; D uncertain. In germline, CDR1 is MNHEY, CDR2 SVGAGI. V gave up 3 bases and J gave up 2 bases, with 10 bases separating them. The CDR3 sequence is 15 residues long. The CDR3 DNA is TGTGCCAGCAGTTATTCAAGGCCCAACACCGGGGAGCTGTTTTTT. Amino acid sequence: CASSYSRPNTGELFF.

DNA for the CDR3: TGTGCCAGCAGCTTACGGTGGGGTGACTCCGGGGAGCTGTTTTTT. It is translated as CASSLRWGDSGELFF. The chain combines TRBV7-2 with TRBJ2-2, with D unresolved. Germline CDR1 and CDR2: SGHTA and FQGNSA. The V end was cut by 2 bases, the J end by 6 bases, with 13 bases between. This CDR3 spans 15 amino acids. Filled out from reference TRBV7-2 and TRBJ2-2, the complete variable domain reads GAGVSQSPSNKVTEKGKDVELRCDPISGHTALYWYRQSLGQGLEFLIYFQGNSAPDKSGLPSDRFSAERTGGSVSTLTIQRTQQEDSAVYLCASSLRWGDSGELFFGEGSRLTVL.

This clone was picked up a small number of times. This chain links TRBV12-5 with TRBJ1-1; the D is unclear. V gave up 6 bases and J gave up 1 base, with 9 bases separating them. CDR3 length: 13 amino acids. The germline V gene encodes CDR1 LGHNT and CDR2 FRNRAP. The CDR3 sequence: CASGAGWNTEAFF. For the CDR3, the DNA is TGTGCTAGTGGCGCTGGTTGGAACACTGAAGCTTTCTTT.

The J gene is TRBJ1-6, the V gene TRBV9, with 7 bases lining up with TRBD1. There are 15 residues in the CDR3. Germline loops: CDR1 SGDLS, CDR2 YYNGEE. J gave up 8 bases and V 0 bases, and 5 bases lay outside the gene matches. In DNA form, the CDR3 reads TGTGCCAGCAGCGTAGAGGGGGCTCGGGATTCACCCCTCCACTTT. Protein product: CASSVEGARDSPLHF.

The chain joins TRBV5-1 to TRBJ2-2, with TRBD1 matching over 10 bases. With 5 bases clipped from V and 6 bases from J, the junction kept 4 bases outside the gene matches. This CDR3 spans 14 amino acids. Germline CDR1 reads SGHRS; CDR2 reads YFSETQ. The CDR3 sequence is CASRFGQGAGELFF. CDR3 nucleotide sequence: TGCGCCAGCAGATTCGGACAGGGGGCCGGGGAGCTGTTTTTT. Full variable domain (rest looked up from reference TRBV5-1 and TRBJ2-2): KAGVTQTPRYLIKTRGQQVTLSCSPISGHRSVSWYQQTPGQGLQFLFEYFSETQRNKGNFPGRFSGRQFSNSRSEMNVSTLELGDSALYLCASRFGQGAGELFFGEGSRLTVL.

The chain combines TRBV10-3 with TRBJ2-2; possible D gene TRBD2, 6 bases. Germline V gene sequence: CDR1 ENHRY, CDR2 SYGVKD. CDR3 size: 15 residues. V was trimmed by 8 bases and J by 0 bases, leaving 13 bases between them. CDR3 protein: CAIGGAGPNTGELFF. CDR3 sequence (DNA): TGTGCCATCGGAGGGGCAGGCCCGAACACCGGGGAGCTGTTTTTT.

As DNA, the CDR3 is TGTGCCAGCAATCTACTAGCGGGGGATATGGAGACCCAGTACTTC. It codes for CASNLLAGDMETQYF. This chain links TRBV6-1 with TRBJ2-5; the match to TRBD2 covers 11 bases. Germline CDR1 reads MNHNS; CDR2 reads SASEGT. The CDR3 is 15 amino acids. V shed 7 bases and J 5 bases; nucleotides not matched to a gene: 9.

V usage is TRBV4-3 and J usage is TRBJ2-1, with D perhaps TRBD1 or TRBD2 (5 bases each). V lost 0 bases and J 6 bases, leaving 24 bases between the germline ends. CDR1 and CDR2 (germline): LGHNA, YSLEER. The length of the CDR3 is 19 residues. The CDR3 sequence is CASSQESGSWDGVVNEQFF. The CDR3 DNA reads TGCGCCAGCAGCCAAGAAAGCGGTTCTTGGGACGGAGTGGTCAATGAGCAGTTCTTC.

CDR3 DNA: TGTGCCAGCAGGCGCGACAGGGGGCGGACTGGCTACACCTTC. Translating it yields CASRRDRGRTGYTF. V and J are TRBV7-9 and TRBJ1-2; 10 nucleotides agree with TRBD1. The V gene's germline CDR1 is SEHNR and CDR2 FQNEAQ (reference sequence). V shed 6 bases, J shed 7 bases, and the junction held 8 bases outside the gene matches. This CDR3 is built from 14 residues.

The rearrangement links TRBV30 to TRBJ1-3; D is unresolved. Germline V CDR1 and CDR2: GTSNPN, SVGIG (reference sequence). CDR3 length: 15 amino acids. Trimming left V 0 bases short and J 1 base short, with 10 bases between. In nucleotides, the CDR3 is TGTGCCTGGAGTGTATCAATCGGTTCTGGAAACACCATATATTTT. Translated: CAWSVSIGSGNTIYF.